This entry lists 10 T cell receptor beta chains sequenced from one sample in a study of blood T cells in healthy people across ages. Combining a sample-barcoded 5' primer with a J-beta primer mix, a second PCR ran for roughly 6 to 12 cycles. TCRdb re-called the 5' RACE reads with MiXCR, one entry per CDR3 protein. The sample includes more than 1.4 million distinct CDR3 sequences, 42% of them seen just once. Sequenced material: blood. Receptors originate from a young woman in good health.

This clonotype appeared a single time. The CDR3 DNA follows: TGTGCCAGCAGCCCGACCCGAAGTGCGGATTCACCCCTCCACTTT. Its translation: CASSPTRSADSPLHF. The chain carries TRBV4-2 and TRBJ1-6; D not certain. The CDR3 totals 15 residues. Germline loops: CDR1 LGHNA, CDR2 YNFKEQ. V dropped 4 bases and J dropped 8 bases, with 15 bases sitting between them.

This clonotype was found a few times. The chain combines TRBV12-3 or TRBV12-4 with TRBJ2-1; TRBD1 matches 7 bases. The length of the CDR3 is 16 residues. The V and J ends lost 5 bases and 2 bases, in that order; junction bases with no gene match: 9. CDR3 sequence reads: CASSPVEGTAYNEQFF. The CDR3 region has the DNA TGTGCCAGCAGTCCCGTCGAAGGGACAGCCTACAATGAGCAGTTCTTC.

The chain uses TRBV20-1 and TRBJ2-7; 7 positions agree with TRBD2. CDR3 length: 17 residues. Germline CDR1 reads DFQATT; CDR2 reads SNEGSKA (reference sequence). The junction had 14 bases not matched to a gene; V was cut back by 1 base and J by 2 bases. Written as DNA, the CDR3 is TGCAGTGCTAGAGGGATGGCGGGAGCATCCCCCACCTACGAGCAGTACTTC. Its protein is CSARGMAGASPTYEQYF.

This clonotype turned up a few times. V gene TRBV6-4 combines with J gene TRBJ1-4, with D perhaps matching TRBD1 (6 bases). Trimming took off 9 bases at V and 5 bases at J, with 7 bases between the two ends. Per germline, CDR1 MRHNA and CDR2 SNTAGT. The CDR3 covers 11 residues. The CDR3 region is CARGGNEKLFF. CDR3 in DNA: TGTGCCAGAGGGGGAAATGAAAAACTGTTTTTT.

This clonotype was counted a few times. This chain joins TRBV21-1 and TRBJ1-2; no DNA check was done on the table's D call, TRBD1. TRBV21-1 represents a pseudogene. The CDR3 spans 13 residues. The CDR3 region is CASSNRDRGCYTF. CDR3 in DNA: TGTGCCAGCAGCAACCGCGACAGGGGCTGCTACACCTTC.

The chain uses TRBV7-2 and TRBJ2-4; D unclear. Germline CDR1 and CDR2: SGHTA and FQGNSA. V lost 5 bases, J lost 2 bases, and 7 bases lay in between. The CDR3 has 13 residues. The CDR3 sequence: CASSVDTKNIQYF. The CDR3 nucleotides read TGTGCCAGCAGCGTAGACACCAAAAACATTCAGTACTTC.

V gene TRBV5-1 combines with J gene TRBJ2-5; a weak D match, TRBD2 (5 bases). CDR3 length equals 14 residues. Germline CDR1 is SGHRS and CDR2 is YFSETQ. Trimming took 2 bases from V and 11 from J, leaving 19 bases between them. CDR3 coding DNA: TGCGCCAGCAGCTTCCGCTTGGACCGGGGTGAGCAGTACTTC. Protein sequence: CASSFRLDRGEQYF. Looking up the rest from reference TRBV5-1 and TRBJ2-5 gives the full variable domain: KAGVTQTPRYLIKTRGQQVTLSCSPISGHRSVSWYQQTPGQGLQFLFEYFSETQRNKGNFPGRFSGRQFSNSRSEMNVSTLELGDSALYLCASSFRLDRGEQYFGPGTRLLVL.

The chain links TRBV11-2 to TRBJ2-1; D remains ambiguous. The germline gives CDR1 SGHAT, CDR2 FQNNGV. CDR3 length: 13 amino acids. The V end lost 5 bases, the J end lost 1 base, and 6 bases lay between the germline ends. The CDR3 loop reads CASSVISYNEQFF. The DNA for the CDR3 is TGTGCCAGCAGCGTGATATCCTACAATGAGCAGTTCTTC.

The chain uses TRBV19 and TRBJ1-2; D not resolved. Germline V CDR1 and CDR2: LNHDA, SQIVND (reference sequence). This CDR3 is built from 11 residues. With 0 bases removed from V and 8 bases from J, the gap between germline ends came to 4 bases. The CDR3 region has the DNA TGTGCCAGTAGTATAGATCACGGCTACACCTTC. This gives the protein CASSIDHGYTF.

A word on this clonotype: One junction end does not reproduce the germline sequence, and a read error may be involved. V is TRBV6-6 and J is TRBJ2-7; D is perhaps TRBD1 or TRBD2 (7 bases each). The CDR3 is 16 amino acids. Germline CDR1 and CDR2: MNHNY and SVGAGI (reference sequence). CDR3 sequence: CAGSPELGQGGIEQYF. The CDR3 region has the DNA TGTGCCGGCAGCCCCGAGTTAGGCCAGGGGGGGATCGAGCAGTACTTC.